This TCR beta chain was sequenced in a study of T cells in Graves' hyperthyroidism and ophthalmopathy. Study conclusions and caveats: Most expanded thyroid clonotypes above 0.001 also appeared in blood.

The TCR beta CDR3 regions underwent amplification using RNA transcripts as the source. First-round RT-PCR targeting the TCR CDR3 was performed with the HTBI primer set. TCRdb re-called the multiplex PCR reads with MiXCR, one entry per CDR3 protein. In the table there are about 740,000 distinct CDR3 sequences, about 15% of which are singletons. Not enrolled were patients with uncontrolled infection, other autoimmune disease, pregnancy or lactation. This CDR3 region has 16 residues. Germline values: CDR1 MNHNS, CDR2 SASEGT. A note on this clonotype: Its antigen is not known. At one end, the junction sequence differs from germline, possibly due to a read error.

The clonotype comes from a woman under 30 with Graves' hyperthyroidism. Sequencing was performed on blood. The chain is built from TRBV6-1 and TRBJ1-1; TRBD1 might be the D (6 bases). The DNA of the CDR3 is TGTGCCAGCAGGGAAGACAGGACGCTTATGAACACTGAAGCTTTCTTT. It encodes CASREDRTLMNTEAFF.